This T cell receptor beta chain was retrieved from a study of T cells in localized non-small cell lung cancer. Clones were sequenced by immunoSEQ multiplex PCR, and TCRdb holds only the in-frame ones, with some missing. Of about 4,600 clones listed, approximately 29% are singletons. General study findings and limits: The study detected a median 57 of the top 100 tumor clones in adjacent lung.

As concerns this clone: Its antigen is undetermined.

The length of the CDR3 is 14 residues. Germline assignment: CDR1 LNHDA and CDR2 SQIVND (reference sequence). V lost 11 bases and J lost 0, with 16 bases in between. This rearrangement joins TRBV19 to TRBJ1-1; possible D gene TRBD1, 5 bases. Sequencing used lung tumor tissue, obtained before any cancer treatment. The sequence derives from a man between 40 and 75 years old with stage III squamous cell lung carcinoma. In nucleotides, the CDR3 is TGTGCCGTGGGGCCCTACTCTATGAACACTGAAGCTTTCTTT. It codes for CAVGPYSMNTEAFF.